This T cell receptor beta chain was identified in a study of T cells in Graves' hyperthyroidism and ophthalmopathy. Study-wide findings and caveats: Separation of ophthalmopathy from stable hyperthyroidism was achieved by a 13 V-J model.

In its sample, this clonotype was seen many times. Its antigen remains unknown. V was pared by 2 bases and J by 2 bases, with 11 bases between. Germline V gene sequence: CDR1 MGHRA, CDR2 YSYEKL. CDR3 length: 15 amino acids. Diagnostic assessment was based on clinical symptoms, serum thyroxine and TRAb, thyroid ultrasound and orbital computed tomography. There were TCR beta CDR3 regions amplified from RNA transcripts. With the HTBI primer set, the TCR CDR3 went through a first round of RT-PCR. One entry per CDR3 protein, called by TCRdb with MiXCR from the multiplex PCR reads. The data show roughly 300,000 distinct CDR3 sequences, around 13% seen once.

The chain uses TRBV4-1 and TRBJ2-3, with D unclear. This receptor was obtained from a woman aged 25 to 45 with Graves' hyperthyroidism. Sequenced sample: blood. In DNA, the CDR3 is TGCGCCAGCAGCCAAATACAGTTTTCCACAGATACGCAGTATTTT. It is translated as CASSQIQFSTDTQYF.